This passage covers 26 T cell receptor beta chains from one sample sequenced in a study of blood T cell repertoires in COVID-19. Data came from immunoSEQ multiplex PCR; TCRdb stores just in-frame clones and leaves some out. Found here are about 130,000 clones, 65% to 90% of them singletons; the top ten hold about 6.2%. Sequences were obtained from peripheral blood. These receptors were obtained from an elderly man with active or convalescent COVID-19.

The gene calls are TRBV19 and TRBJ1-2; tentative D call: TRBD1 (5 bases). This CDR3 has 17 residues. Germline V CDR1 and CDR2: LNHDA, SQIVND (reference sequence). Trimming removed 3 bases from V and 4 bases from J, with 21 bases in between. CDR3 region: CASSISVGDSRIYGYTF. CDR3 coding DNA: TGTGCCAGTAGTATCTCAGTCGGAGACAGCAGGATCTATGGCTACACCTTC.

This chain links TRBV5-6 with TRBJ2-5; the D gene is possibly TRBD1 (6 bases). Per the germline V gene, CDR1 is SGHDT and CDR2 is YYEEEE. The CDR3 sequence is 13 residues long. Trimming removed 6 bases from V and 5 bases from J, with 14 bases in between. The chain's CDR3 is CASMRGRGETQYF. The CDR3 region has the DNA TGTGCCAGCATGAGGGGAAGGGGGGAGACCCAGTACTTC.

The chain recombines TRBV5-1 with TRBJ2-5, with 12 bases identical to TRBD1. The CDR3 length is 16 residues. Germline CDR1 reads SGHRS; CDR2 reads YFSETQ. Unmatched junction bases numbered 9, after V lost 4 bases and J lost 5 bases. The CDR3 is CASSKSGTGGWETQYF. The CDR3 DNA reads as TGCGCCAGCAGCAAATCCGGGACAGGGGGCTGGGAGACCCAGTACTTC.

In its sample, this clone was seen a few times. J is TRBJ2-5 and V is TRBV7-3, with TRBD2 matching over 7 bases. This CDR3 contains 14 residues. Germline values: CDR1 SGHTA, CDR2 FQGTGA. Unmatched junction bases numbered 2, after V lost 1 base and J lost 3 bases. In DNA form, the CDR3 reads TGTGCCAGCAGCTTAATGGGGACTAAAGAGACCCAGTACTTC. This codes for CASSLMGTKETQYF.

In this sample, this clone turned up a few times. CDR3 sequence reads: CASSLSLTGVKNIQYF. CDR3 nucleotide sequence: TGTGCCAGCAGCTTGAGCTTGACAGGGGTCAAAAACATTCAGTACTTC. V is TRBV5-4 and J is TRBJ2-4, with TRBD1 matching over 8 bases. With V trimmed by 1 base and J by 3 bases, 6 bases remained unmatched. The CDR3 extends over 16 amino acids. Germline lookup yields CDR1 SGHNT and CDR2 YYREEE (reference sequence).

The genes are TRBV25-1 and TRBJ1-2; a possible D gene is TRBD1 (6 bases). V was trimmed by 3 bases and J by 6 bases, leaving 14 bases between them. Germline CDR1 and CDR2: MGHDK and SYGVNS. This CDR3 contains 14 residues. The DNA of the CDR3 is TGTGCCAGCAGTGAGACAGGCCTTTCGAATGGCTACACCTTC. Encoded protein: CASSETGLSNGYTF.

The chain employs TRBV6-6 and TRBJ2-3; TRBD1 matches 8 bases. With V trimmed by 6 bases and J by 2 bases, 7 bases remained unmatched. Germline CDR1 reads MNHNY; CDR2 reads SVGAGI (reference sequence). This CDR3 comprises 15 residues. The CDR3 protein is CASRRGQEVTDTQYF. DNA of the CDR3: TGTGCCAGCAGGCGGGGACAGGAGGTCACAGATACGCAGTATTTT.

The genes are TRBV25-1 and TRBJ2-1, with 8 positions matching TRBD2. The CDR3 totals 14 residues. Germline V lookup: CDR1 MGHDK, CDR2 SYGVNS. After removal of 5 bases from V and 6 bases from J, the junction contained 6 bases not matched to a gene. The CDR3 region has the DNA TGTGCCAGCAGTTTAGCCGGGACTAGCAATGAGCAGTTCTTC. It codes for CASSLAGTSNEQFF.

Only one count was recorded for this clone. The chain carries TRBV25-1 and TRBJ1-5; D gene ambiguous. Trimming took off 4 bases at V and 1 base at J, with 8 bases between the two ends. Per germline, CDR1 MGHDK and CDR2 SYGVNS. The CDR3 spans 14 residues. The CDR3 sequence: CASSGPQSNQPQHF. The CDR3 DNA reads as TGTGCCAGCAGTGGGCCCCAGAGCAATCAGCCCCAGCATTTT. The complete variable domain, with remaining parts taken from reference TRBV25-1 and TRBJ1-5, reads EADIYQTPRYLVIGTGKKITLECSQTMGHDKMYWYQQDPGMELHLIHYSYGVNSTEKGDLSSESTVSRIRTEHFPLTLESARPSHTSQYLCASSGPQSNQPQHFGDGTRLSIL.

The genes are TRBV24-1 and TRBJ2-1; 10 bases map to TRBD2. Trimming at V came to 5 bases and at J to 6 bases, leaving 3 bases not matched to a gene. CDR1 and CDR2 (germline): KGHDR, SFDVKD. This CDR3 has 14 amino acids. The DNA for the CDR3 is TGTGCCACCAGTGGGTTAGCGGGGGGCAATGAGCAGTTCTTC. It yields the protein CATSGLAGGNEQFF.

This CDR3 reads CASSLIGAYSTDTQYF. DNA of the CDR3: TGTGCCAGCAGCTTAATCGGAGCATATAGCACAGATACGCAGTATTTT. The chain combines TRBV7-3 with TRBJ2-3, with D uncertain. From germline, CDR1 is SGHTA and CDR2 FQGTGA. This CDR3 region has 16 residues. The germline V and J ends were trimmed by 1 base and 0 bases, with 11 bases remaining between them.

The chain employs TRBV10-2 and TRBJ2-7, with 7 bases identical to TRBD1. V was pared by 7 bases and J by 1 base, with 7 bases of the junction left unmatched. The CDR3 loop spans 14 amino acids. In germline, CDR1 is WSHSY, CDR2 SAAADI. CDR3 region: CASTTQGPSYEQYF. CDR3 nucleotide sequence: TGCGCCAGCACTACACAGGGGCCATCCTACGAGCAGTACTTC.

The chain couples TRBV29-1 to TRBJ1-2; 8 positions agree with TRBD1. V lost 4 bases, J lost 0 bases, and 7 bases stayed unmatched. CDR3 length equals 15 residues. The germline V gene encodes CDR1 SQVTM and CDR2 ANQGSEA. The CDR3 region has the DNA TGCAGCGTTGGCCCAGGGGGCTCGTCTAACTATGGCTACACCTTC. Protein sequence: CSVGPGGSSNYGYTF.

This chain connects TRBV25-1 to TRBJ1-5; possible D gene TRBD1, 6 bases. This CDR3 is built from 15 residues. Germline CDR1 reads MGHDK; CDR2 reads SYGVNS. V lost 4 bases and J 2 bases, leaving 12 bases between the germline ends. CDR3 bases: TGTGCCAGCAGTGGTGGTGCAGGGGGCAATCAGCCCCAGCATTTT. It encodes CASSGGAGGNQPQHF.

This clone was seen a handful of times. V gene TRBV11-2 combines with J gene TRBJ2-7; a weak D match, TRBD1 (6 bases). V was pared by 0 bases and J by 3 bases, with 6 bases between. Germline V lookup: CDR1 SGHAT, CDR2 FQNNGV. The CDR3 is 13 residues long. The CDR3 region has the DNA TGTGCCAGCAGCTTAGAACAGGGCTACGAGCAGTACTTC. This sequence encodes CASSLEQGYEQYF. Supplemented by reference TRBV11-2 and TRBJ2-7, the full variable domain reads EAGVAQSPRYKIIEKRQSVAFWCNPISGHATLYWYQQILGQGPKLLIQFQNNGVVDDSQLPKDRFSAERLKGVDSTLKIQPAKLEDSAVYLCASSLEQGYEQYFGPGTRLTVT.

The chain couples TRBV7-3 to TRBJ1-2, with TRBD1 identical over 7 bases. CDR1 and CDR2 from the germline V gene are SGHTA and FQGTGA. V shed 5 bases, J shed 6 bases, and the junction held 6 bases outside the gene matches. The CDR3 has 13 amino acids. Written as DNA, the CDR3 is TGTGCCAGCAGCCACAGGGGTTATGATGGCTACACCTTC. It translates to CASSHRGYDGYTF.

This sequence joins TRBV5-5 and TRBJ2-3, with TRBD2 matching 11 bases. The CDR3 has 15 residues. V shed 3 bases, J shed 6 bases, and the junction held 6 bases outside the gene matches. In germline, CDR1 is SGHKS, CDR2 YYEKEE (reference sequence). For the CDR3, the DNA is TGTGCCAGCAGCTCCCTAGCGGGAGGTGGGGATACGCAGTATTTT. This codes for CASSSLAGGGDTQYF.

The chain carries TRBV4-2 and TRBJ2-7; 10 bases fit TRBD1. J was trimmed by 5 bases and V by 1 base; bases with no gene match: 8. The length of the CDR3 is 16 residues. In germline, CDR1 is LGHNA, CDR2 YNFKEQ. CDR3 sequence (DNA): TGTGCCAGCAGCCAAGTTTTCGGGGACAGGGGCCACGAGCAGTACTTC. Translating gives CASSQVFGDRGHEQYF.

The V and J genes are TRBV27 and TRBJ2-5, with 10 positions matching TRBD2. The V segment lost 2 bases and the J segment 5 bases; nucleotides outside the gene matches: 5. This CDR3 has 15 amino acids. From germline, CDR1 is MNHEY and CDR2 SMNVEV (reference sequence). The DNA for the CDR3 is TGTGCCAGCAGTTTACAACTAGCGGGGTATGAGACCCAGTACTTC. Amino acids: CASSLQLAGYETQYF.

This clone was detected once. Within the sample, other DNA sequences also encode this same CDR3. This chain joins TRBV19 and TRBJ1-4; TRBD1 matches 7 bases. The junction had 6 bases not matched to a gene; V was cut back by 9 bases and J by 2 bases. Germline loops: CDR1 LNHDA, CDR2 SQIVND (reference sequence). The CDR3 is 14 amino acids. CDR3 DNA sequence: TGTGCCAGCCGACAGGGTCCGACTAATGAAAAACTGTTTTTT. Translating it yields CASRQGPTNEKLFF.

The chain couples TRBV27 to TRBJ2-1; 13 bases map to TRBD2. After removal of 5 bases from V and 14 bases from J, the junction contained 15 bases not matched to a gene. Germline CDR1 MNHEY, CDR2 SMNVEV (reference sequence). This CDR3 contains 16 residues. CDR3 sequence (DNA): TGTGCCAGCAGTCTACGTTTACTAGCGGGAGGGCCTTTCAAGTTCTTC. It yields the protein CASSLRLLAGGPFKFF.

The V and J genes are TRBV18 and TRBJ1-5; D call uncertain. Germline CDR1 is KGHSH and CDR2 is LQKENI. The CDR3 sequence is 19 residues long. Trimming cost V 1 base and J 0 bases, with 19 bases left between them. CDR3 sequence (DNA): TGTGCCAGCTCACCACGGGCAGGCGCCTTCTTTAATAGCAATCAGCCCCAGCATTTT. This sequence encodes CASSPRAGAFFNSNQPQHF. Together with reference TRBV18 and TRBJ1-5, the CDR3 gives the full variable domain: NAGVMQNPRHLVRRRGQEARLRCSPMKGHSHVYWYRQLPEEGLKFMVYLQKENIIDESGMPKERFSAEFPKEGPSILRIQQVVRGDSAAYFCASSPRAGAFFNSNQPQHFGDGTRLSIL.

J is TRBJ2-3 and V is TRBV9, with 8 bases matching TRBD2. V shed 4 bases, J shed 1 base, and the junction held 11 bases outside the gene matches. The CDR3 has 17 residues. Germline loops: CDR1 SGDLS, CDR2 YYNGEE. The chain's CDR3 is CASSPLPGLAGTDTQYF. The CDR3 DNA reads as TGTGCCAGCAGCCCCCTCCCCGGACTAGCAGGCACAGATACGCAGTATTTT.

This chain connects TRBV4-3 to TRBJ2-7; D call uncertain. From germline, CDR1 is LGHNA and CDR2 YSLEER. This CDR3 spans 13 amino acids. V was cut by 4 bases and J by 3 bases, with 10 bases left in between. CDR3 in amino acids: CASSPNPGYEQYF. CDR3 nucleotide sequence: TGCGCCAGCAGCCCCAATCCAGGCTACGAGCAGTACTTC.

This clone was detected a few times. The same CDR3 is also encoded by other DNA sequences in this sample. The V call is TRBV29-1, the J call TRBJ2-1; TRBD2 matches at 10 bases. Germline CDR1 SQVTM, CDR2 ANQGSEA. Trimming cost V 4 bases and J 3 bases; bases outside gene matches: 3. This CDR3 comprises 14 residues. CDR3 in amino acids: CSVVVAGGYNEQFF. DNA of the CDR3: TGCAGCGTTGTAGTAGCGGGAGGCTACAATGAGCAGTTCTTC.

The chain is built from TRBV9 and TRBJ1-4; D is possibly TRBD1 (6 bases). The germline V gene encodes CDR1 SGDLS and CDR2 YYNGEE. V was clipped by 0 bases and J by 8 bases, with 11 bases between them. The CDR3 sequence is 14 residues long. The CDR3 DNA sequence: TGTGCCAGCAGCGTAGGGGGGCCCAGAGAAAAACTGTTTTTT. This codes for CASSVGGPREKLFF. Full variable domain (remainder filled in from reference TRBV9 and TRBJ1-4): DSGVTQTPKHLITATGQRVTLRCSPRSGDLSVYWYQQSLDQGLQFLIQYYNGEERAKGNILERFSAQQFPDLHSELNLSSLELGDSALYFCASSVGGPREKLFFGSGTQLSVL.